These 8 T cell receptor beta chains came from one sample sequenced in a study of T cell responses to AZD1222 COVID-19 vaccine. TCRdb keeps only in-frame clones here, not all; method: immunoSEQ multiplex PCR. The repertoire holds some 130,000 clones, with 90% as singletons. The material was peripheral blood, obtained on day 0 of AZD1222 vaccination. Every receptor here comes from an adult in good health.

The chain links TRBV4-2 to TRBJ1-2; 7 bases line up with TRBD1. Trimming took 0 bases from V and 4 from J; bases not matched to a gene: 5. This CDR3 region has 15 residues. Germline CDR1 is LGHNA and CDR2 is YNFKEQ. The CDR3 region has the DNA TGTGCCAGCAGCCAAGATGGCAGGGGGACCTATGGCTACACCTTC. Residues: CASSQDGRGTYGYTF.

The chain carries TRBV11-2 and TRBJ2-5, with no clear D. This CDR3 region has 12 residues. The V end lost 5 bases, the J end lost 7 bases, and 11 bases lay between the germline ends. Germline CDR1 is SGHAT and CDR2 is FQNNGV. The CDR3 is CASSHPLGTQYF. The CDR3 DNA sequence: TGTGCCAGCAGCCACCCTCTGGGGACCCAGTACTTC.

The chain couples TRBV5-3 to TRBJ1-5; 9 bases align to TRBD1. TRBV5-3 is annotated as an ORF whose role is uncertain. J gave up 1 base and V 4 bases, and 3 bases lay outside the gene matches. There are 15 residues in the CDR3. The chain's CDR3 is CARSAGTGSNQPQHF. The CDR3 DNA sequence: TGTGCCAGAAGCGCGGGGACAGGGAGCAATCAGCCCCAGCATTTT.

This chain joins TRBV27 and TRBJ1-3; unclear D gene. The CDR3 is 16 residues long. Deletions cut 3 bases from V and 2 bases from J, with 14 bases between. Looked up from germline, CDR1 is MNHEY and CDR2 is SMNVEV (reference sequence). The CDR3 sequence: CASSLNGRAPGNTIYF. CDR3 nucleotides: TGTGCCAGCAGTTTGAATGGAAGGGCACCTGGAAACACCATATATTTT.

The chain uses TRBV7-2 and TRBJ1-1; no definite D call. CDR1 and CDR2 from the germline V gene are SGHTA and FQGNSA. The CDR3 has 15 amino acids. V lost 4 bases and J 2 bases, leaving 14 bases between the germline ends. Written as DNA, the CDR3 is TGTGCCAGCAGCTCCAGTGCCGTGGTAAACACTGAAGCTTTCTTT. This codes for CASSSSAVVNTEAFF.

The chain couples TRBV5-4 to TRBJ2-1, with 9 positions matching TRBD2. With V trimmed by 0 bases and J by 8 bases, 12 bases remained unmatched. The CDR3 has 17 residues. CDR1 SGHNT and CDR2 YYREEE come from the germline V gene (reference sequence). The CDR3 nucleotides are TGTGCCAGCAGCTTGGCTCTGGGGGGACTAGCACCCCATGAGCAGTTCTTC. Protein: CASSLALGGLAPHEQFF.

This chain links TRBV28 with TRBJ1-6; 7 bases match TRBD1. Per germline, CDR1 MDHEN and CDR2 SYDVKM. CDR3 size: 15 residues. J gave up 9 bases and V 2 bases, and 7 bases lay outside the gene matches. CDR3 DNA sequence: TGTGCCAGCAGTTTAATTGACAGGGACAGTTCACCCCTCCACTTT. Its protein is CASSLIDRDSSPLHF.

This chain connects TRBV11-2 to TRBJ2-3; D perhaps matches TRBD1 (6 bases). There are 13 residues in the CDR3. Trimming pared 2 bases from V and 5 bases from J, leaving 8 bases between. CDR1 and CDR2 (germline): SGHAT, FQNNGV. Here the CDR3 DNA reads TGTGCCAGCAGCTTACTCAGGGGAGATACGCAGTATTTT. This encodes CASSLLRGDTQYF.